The source of this T cell receptor (beta chain) is a study of shared clonotypes between healthy human individuals. Terminally differentiated effector memory CD45RA+ cells were excluded from the naive CD8 cells, which were CD45RO-negative and positively selected for CCR7. Original handling: There were no quality scores in the junction-only immunoSEQ sequences, so filtering differed. Repertoires were generated with immunoSEQ multiplex PCR, while TCRdb's copy carries only in-frame clones and drops some. V and J calls and clone size are those listed in that table; D and trimming were worked out from the DNA. The repertoire holds millions of clones, with about 94% as singletons. V lost 5 bases, J lost 5 bases, and 12 bases lay in between. This CDR3 has 14 amino acids. Germline lookup yields CDR1 PRHDT and CDR2 FYEKMQ (reference sequence).

The sequenced sample was naive CD8+ T cells sorted from blood. This clonotype was obtained from a young man in good health. The rearrangement links TRBV13 to TRBJ2-2; the D call may be TRBD1 or TRBD2 (5 bases each). DNA of the CDR3: TGTGCCAGCAGCAGTGGAGAGGGGACCGGGGAGCTGTTTTTT. This codes for CASSSGEGTGELFF.